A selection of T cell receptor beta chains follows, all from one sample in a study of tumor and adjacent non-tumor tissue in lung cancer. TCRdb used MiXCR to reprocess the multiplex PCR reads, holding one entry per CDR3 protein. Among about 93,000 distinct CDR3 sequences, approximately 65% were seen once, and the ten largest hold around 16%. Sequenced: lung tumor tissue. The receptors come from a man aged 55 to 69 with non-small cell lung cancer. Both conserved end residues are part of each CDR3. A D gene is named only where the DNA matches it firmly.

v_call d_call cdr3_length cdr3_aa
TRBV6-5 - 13 CTSSYGLDHEQYF
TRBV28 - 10 CASSSATQYF
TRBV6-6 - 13 CASRREEDNGQFF
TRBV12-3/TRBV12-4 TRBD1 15 CASSPRDRVNQPQHF
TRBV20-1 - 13 CCAPGVPYNEQFF
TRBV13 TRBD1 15 CASRSQTGQDYEQYF
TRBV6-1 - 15 CACTRVPDSTDTQYF
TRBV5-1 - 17 CVSSLEVQGFSGNTIYF
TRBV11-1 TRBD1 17 CASRRTGADPNTGELFF
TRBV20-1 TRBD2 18 CSTRGFELVAGVGNGQFF
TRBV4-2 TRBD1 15 CASSQDPLQGNKQYF
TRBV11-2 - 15 CSSIPHRGMRDEQLF
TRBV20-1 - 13 CSASEGSYNEQFF
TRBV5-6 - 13 CASSVLQGGEELF
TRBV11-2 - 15 CASSLRPNIHNDQFF
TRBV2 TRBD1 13 CASREDRGGGYTF
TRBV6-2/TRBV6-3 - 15 CASRTGGPYYNEQFF